Presented here are 30 T cell receptor delta chains from one specimen sequenced in a study of Vδ1+ human thymocytes (dated by TCRdb to the late 2010s). Summary of the overall study and its limitations: Thymic TRG and TRD repertoires appeared highly polyclonal with Gaussian CDR3 length distributions, unlike oligoclonal peripheral blood repertoires.

TCRdb lists the instrument as Illumina MiSeq. RNA extraction was carried out with the RNeasy mini kit, and reverse transcription was then done using Superscript III. Multiplex PCR was used to generate CDR3 amplicons, with pooled V-gene forward primers and a constant-region reverse primer carrying Illumina adaptor overhangs. TCRdb reanalyzed the public reads with the CATT caller, and identical DNA sequences were merged afterwards. The sample table records fewer than 25,000 delta-chain clones; 7.5% to 9% of these occur just once. Roughly 0.98% of the sample is held by the ten biggest clonotypes. No antigen is known for these receptors. Sequenced sample: Vdelta1+ gamma-delta thymocytes from the thymus. The label giving this sample's cell subset or site can be read as: FACS-sorted CD3+ TCRalphabeta- TCRVdelta1+ TCRVdelta2- thymocytes. The receptor set was obtained from a child under two years old who had congenital heart surgery.

This clone came up a few times. The chain couples TRDV1 to TRDJ1; TRDD3 matches 8 bases. The CDR3 is made up of 19 amino acids. Trimming took 2 bases from V and 3 from J; bases not matched to a gene: 17. Germline V gene sequence: CDR1 TSWWSYY, CDR2 QGS. DNA for the CDR3: TGTGCTCTTGGGGAAAAAAACTTTCCTCCTACTGGGGGTTCCGATAAACTCATCTTT. This translates into CALGEKNFPPTGGSDKLIF.

This clone turned up a few times. The chain carries TRDV1 and TRDJ2; 8 bases map to TRDD3. With V trimmed by 2 bases and J by 0 bases, 8 bases remained unmatched. Germline lookup yields CDR1 TSWWSYY and CDR2 QGS. This CDR3 contains 18 residues. CDR3 nucleotide sequence: TGTGCTCTTGGGGAAATCCGGGGGGATAGAGCTTTGACAGCACAACTCTTCTTT. Translation: CALGEIRGDRALTAQLFF.

About this clone itself: A read error may be the cause here, since a much bigger clone is one base away. The chain joins TRDV2 to TRDJ1; 9 positions agree with TRDD3. Here the J gene was assigned by germline matching of the DNA, as TCRdb has none. The CDR3 covers 19 residues. Trimming removed 0 bases from V and 2 bases from J; junction bases left unmatched: 15. The germline CDR1 and CDR2 sequences are GEAIGNYY and EKD. The CDR3 bases are TGTGCCTGTGACACCGTCTGGGGGATCCAGTACCGTACGACCGATAAACTCATCTTT. Its protein is CACDTVWGIQYRTTDKLIF.

This chain uses TRDV1 with TRDJ1; TRDD3 agrees at 13 bases. No J gene was available from TCRdb, and it was assigned here by a germline match of the DNA. V lost 2 bases, J lost 1 base, and 4 bases stayed unmatched. CDR3 length: 17 amino acids. From germline, CDR1 is TSWWSYY and CDR2 QGS. CDR3 sequence reads: CALGETGGYGFTDKLIF. In DNA, the CDR3 is TGTGCTCTTGGGGAAACTGGGGGATACGGTTTCACCGATAAACTCATCTTT.

This clone was recorded a few times. One end of the junction fails to match germline, which may point to a read error. The chain is built from TRDV1 and TRDJ1; 8 nucleotides agree with TRDD3. CDR1 and CDR2 from the germline V gene are TSWWSYY and QGS. This CDR3 contains 22 residues. This CDR3 reads CAHGNREASYDWGPLATDKLIF. CDR3 sequence (DNA): TGTGCTCATGGGAACCGGGAGGCTTCTTACGACTGGGGGCCCCTTGCCACCGATAAACTCATCTTT.

This clone is categorized as medium-sized (0.01 to 0.1%). The chain couples TRDV2 to TRDJ1, with D hard to call. CDR3 length: 14 residues. V gave up 1 base and J gave up 1 base, with 9 bases separating them. The germline CDR1 and CDR2 sequences are GEAIGNYY and EKD. In nucleotides, the CDR3 is TGTGCCTGTGACACTTTCGGGTTCACCGATAAACTCATCTTT. Amino acid sequence: CACDTFGFTDKLIF.

This clone was detected a few times. The chain joins TRDV1 to TRDJ1; D unresolved. CDR3 length: 14 amino acids. CDR1 is TSWWSYY, CDR2 QGS, per germline. Trimming removed 5 bases from V and 1 base from J, with 11 bases in between. CDR3 DNA sequence: TGTGCTCTTGGGCAAGACTTTCCCACCGATAAACTCATCTTT. This codes for CALGQDFPTDKLIF.

There are a few counts of this clone. The chain links TRDV1 to TRDJ1; D may be TRDD2 (6 bases). The CDR3 consists of 17 residues. Trimming stripped 3 bases from V and 1 base from J, with 18 bases between. Germline CDR1 TSWWSYY, CDR2 QGS. The CDR3 loop reads CALGDGSYRVPTDKLIF. The DNA for the CDR3 is TGTGCTCTTGGGGACGGATCCTACCGGGTCCCCACCGATAAACTCATCTTT.

This rearrangement joins TRDV1 to TRDJ1; weak D call: TRDD3 (5 bases). This CDR3 comprises 14 residues. V was clipped by 1 base and J by 3 bases, with 9 bases between them. Looked up from germline, CDR1 is TSWWSYY and CDR2 is QGS. The CDR3 DNA follows: TGTGCTCTTGGGGAACGGGGACCCTCCGATAAACTCATCTTT. This codes for CALGERGPSDKLIF.

V is TRDV1 and J is TRDJ1; 10 bases match TRDD3. With V trimmed by 0 bases and J by 0 bases, 25 bases remained unmatched. The CDR3 runs to 24 residues. Germline V gene lookup returns CDR1 TSWWSYY and CDR2 QGS. Here the CDR3 reads CALGELSEGPTTGGSTPYTDKLIF. The DNA for the CDR3 is TGTGCTCTTGGGGAACTATCTGAGGGTCCCACAACTGGGGGATCCACACCGTACACCGATAAACTCATCTTT.

This clone has only a few counts. The V call is TRDV1, the J call TRDJ1; D tentatively reads TRDD2 or TRDD3 (9 bases each). Trimming stripped 1 base from V and 0 bases from J, with 42 bases between. The CDR3 is 26 amino acids. CDR1 and CDR2 from the germline V gene are TSWWSYY and QGS. The DNA of the CDR3 is TGTGCTCTTGGGGAACGGACACCCGGCCTTCCTACGGACCTATACTGGGGGACCCAATACACCGATAAACTCATCTTT. Protein sequence: CALGERTPGLPTDLYWGTQYTDKLIF.

The V gene is TRDV1, the J gene TRDJ1; D gene ambiguous. This CDR3 is built from 15 residues. V was shortened by 1 base and J by 1 base, with 10 bases between the two germline ends. Germline V gene lookup returns CDR1 TSWWSYY and CDR2 QGS. The CDR3 sequence: CALGERRIRTDKLIF. CDR3 nucleotide sequence: TGTGCTCTTGGGGAACGGCGGATTCGCACCGATAAACTCATCTTT.

This clone was detected a few times. This chain links TRDV1 with TRDJ1; maybe TRDD2 (7 bases). With 2 bases removed from V and 0 bases from J, the gap between germline ends came to 37 bases. The germline gives CDR1 TSWWSYY, CDR2 QGS. The CDR3 totals 24 residues. The CDR3 is CALGENPRNPIPTFGDTDTDKLIF. The CDR3 coding sequence is TGTGCTCTTGGGGAAAACCCGCGAAACCCCATTCCTACCTTCGGCGATACGGACACCGATAAACTCATCTTT.

The table lists this clone with a few counts. The chain recombines TRDV2 with TRDJ1; weak D call: TRDD3 (5 bases). Trimming stripped 3 bases from V and 0 bases from J, with 25 bases between. The CDR3 covers 19 residues. Germline values: CDR1 GEAIGNYY, CDR2 EKD. DNA of the CDR3: TGTGCCTGTGACCCCTTTCCCAATACGTACTGGTATTACACCGATAAACTCATCTTT. This gives the protein CACDPFPNTYWYYTDKLIF.

This clone was detected a few times. The J gene is TRDJ1, the V gene TRDV1; D is perhaps TRDD3 (6 bases). Germline V gene lookup returns CDR1 TSWWSYY and CDR2 QGS. The CDR3 loop spans 16 amino acids. Trimming pared 5 bases from V and 3 bases from J, leaving 19 bases between. The CDR3, as DNA: TGTGCTCTTGGGAACTACGGGGGTCTGGGGTCCGATAAACTCATCTTT. Translation gives CALGNYGGLGSDKLIF.

V and J are TRDV1 and TRDJ1; D gene ambiguous. Germline-derived CDR1 and CDR2 are TSWWSYY and QGS. V was pared by 2 bases and J by 10 bases, with 17 bases between. The length of the CDR3 is 14 residues. CDR3 sequence: CALGESCVRQGLIF. Written as DNA, the CDR3 is TGTGCTCTTGGGGAATCCTGCGTTCGCCAGGGACTCATCTTT.

This clone was counted only a few times. The J gene is TRDJ1, the V gene TRDV1; D is perhaps TRDD2 (5 bases). V was pared by 4 bases and J by 2 bases, with 14 bases between. CDR3 length: 15 amino acids. Germline V gene data show CDR1 as TSWWSYY and CDR2 as QGS. CDR3 DNA sequence: TGTGCTCTTGGGGCCTTCTCCACAGGGACCGATAAACTCATCTTT. It encodes CALGAFSTGTDKLIF.

No V segment was called; the J segment is TRDJ2; the table's D call of TRDD3 was not tested on the DNA. The CDR3 spans 18 residues. As DNA, the CDR3 is TGTGCTCTTGGGCCGGCGATACCCGGCGATGGGGTGACAGCACAACTCTTCTTT. It specifies CALGPAIPGDGVTAQLFF.

The chain uses TRDV1 and TRDJ1, with unresolved D. V shed 0 bases and J shed 0 bases, with 8 bases lying between them. This CDR3 spans 15 amino acids. From germline, CDR1 is TSWWSYY and CDR2 QGS. The CDR3 loop is CALGELGKYTDKLIF. CDR3 nucleotides: TGTGCTCTTGGGGAACTTGGGAAGTACACCGATAAACTCATCTTT.

The table lists this clone with a few counts. V usage is TRDV2 and J usage is TRDJ3; TRDD3 aligns across 12 bases. The CDR3 is made up of 19 amino acids. The germline CDR1 and CDR2 sequences are GEAIGNYY and EKD. The V and J ends lost 3 bases and 0 bases, in that order; junction bases with no gene match: 5. In nucleotides, the CDR3 is TGTGCCTGTGACTCCTGGGGGATACGCGTCTCCTGGGACACCCGACAGATGTTTTTC. Protein: CACDSWGIRVSWDTRQMFF.

This clone was seen only a few times. The V and J genes are TRDV1 and TRDJ1; a weak D match, TRDD2 (6 bases). Trimming left V 2 bases short and J 0 bases short, with 28 bases between. Looked up from germline, CDR1 is TSWWSYY and CDR2 is QGS. The CDR3 loop spans 21 amino acids. CDR3 in amino acids: CALGESSSSYEREAYTDKLIF. DNA of the CDR3: TGTGCTCTTGGGGAATCTAGTTCATCCTACGAAAGGGAGGCGTACACCGATAAACTCATCTTT.

The J gene was recorded as TRDJ1; no V gene was called; the table's D call, TRDD3, was not checked against the DNA. The CDR3 is 22 residues long. The CDR3 here is CALGEPLVPPSYWGLCTDKLIF. As DNA, the CDR3 is TGTGCTCTTGGGGAACCCCTCGTCCCACCTTCGTACTGGGGGCTCTGCACCGATAAACTCATCTTT.

This clone has only a few counts. This chain uses TRDV1 with TRDJ1; tentative D call: TRDD3 (6 bases). This CDR3 is 22 amino acids long. The V gene lost 3 bases and the J gene lost 1 base, with 33 bases spanning the gap. Germline lookup yields CDR1 TSWWSYY and CDR2 QGS. CDR3 DNA: TGTGCTCTTGGGGAGACACTTGGGGGCGCAACTAGCATGACCGCTTCCACCGATAAACTCATCTTT. Protein sequence: CALGETLGGATSMTASTDKLIF.

There are a few counts of this clone. V gene TRDV1 combines with J gene TRDJ1; 7 nucleotides match TRDD2. The CDR3 covers 20 residues. CDR1 and CDR2 (germline): TSWWSYY, QGS. Losses at the gene ends were 2 bases for V and 0 bases for J; bases not matched to a gene: 18. The CDR3 DNA sequence: TGTGCTCTTGGGGAATCCCCAACGTTCCTACTTGGTTTGTACACCGATAAACTCATCTTT. It yields the protein CALGESPTFLLGLYTDKLIF.

In the case of this clone: The sample has other DNA sequences that encode this CDR3 too. V gene TRDV1 combines with J gene TRDJ1; 9 bases align to TRDD2. Germline V CDR1 and CDR2: TSWWSYY, QGS. Trimming removed 5 bases from V and 2 bases from J; junction bases left unmatched: 18. The length of the CDR3 is 19 residues. The CDR3, as DNA: TGTGCTCTTGGGACTCCCCCCGGGGCCTTCCTACGAGTTACCGATAAACTCATCTTT. Translation: CALGTPPGAFLRVTDKLIF.

The genes are TRDV1 and TRDJ1; TRDD3 matches 9 bases. V was pared by 2 bases and J by 3 bases, with 19 bases of the junction left unmatched. This CDR3 is built from 20 residues. Germline V lookup: CDR1 TSWWSYY, CDR2 QGS. CDR3 coding DNA: TGTGCTCTTGGGGAAAGATATCCATACGTTGGGGGATATGCGGCCGATAAACTCATCTTT. This encodes CALGERYPYVGGYAADKLIF.

This sequence joins TRDV1 and TRDJ2; tentatively, D is TRDD3 (6 bases). The length of the CDR3 is 19 residues. Trimming removed 0 bases from V and 0 bases from J, with 17 bases in between. Looked up from germline, CDR1 is TSWWSYY and CDR2 is QGS. The CDR3 sequence: CALGELTQWGSALTAQLFF. CDR3 DNA sequence: TGTGCTCTTGGGGAACTGACGCAGTGGGGATCAGCTTTGACAGCACAACTCTTCTTT.

This clone was seen only a few times. The chain is built from TRDV1 and TRDJ1, with 7 bases identical to TRDD3. J lost 0 bases, V lost 8 bases, and 9 bases had no gene match. The germline gives CDR1 TSWWSYY, CDR2 QGS. This CDR3 spans 15 amino acids. For the CDR3, the DNA is TGTGCTCTTCCTGGGGGTTCCCACCACACCGATAAACTCATCTTT. Translation gives CALPGGSHHTDKLIF.

The rearrangement links TRDV1 to TRDJ1; D not resolved. This CDR3 is 17 amino acids long. V dropped 2 bases and J dropped 6 bases, with 22 bases sitting between them. Germline V gives CDR1 TSWWSYY, CDR2 QGS. CDR3 sequence: CALGELVSTREGHKLIF. For the CDR3, the DNA is TGTGCTCTTGGGGAATTGGTTTCTACGCGGGAAGGTCATAAACTCATCTTT.

The chain carries TRDV1 and TRDJ1, with D possibly matching TRDD3 (5 bases). Deletions cut 2 bases from V and 0 bases from J, with 19 bases between. This CDR3 is built from 18 residues. Germline CDR1 and CDR2: TSWWSYY and QGS. The chain's CDR3 is CALGECCPGANYTDKLIF. CDR3 DNA: TGTGCTCTTGGGGAATGTTGTCCGGGGGCCAATTACACCGATAAACTCATCTTT.